This is a list of T cell receptor beta chains from one sample in a study of T cell repertoires in cytomegalovirus infection. A single record per CDR3 protein comes from TCRdb applying MiXCR to the reads. Seen here are about 570,000 distinct CDR3 sequences, approximately 40% observed once, and the top ten hold 40% to 60%. Their target antigens are unknown. Here the sequenced sample was cultured PBMCs, taken from culture after CMV antigen stimulation. The receptors come from a human donor in good health (CMV status not recorded). Some clones in this sample may be carry-over from other donors' samples. Both conserved end residues are part of each CDR3. D genes are given only for firm matches. Where a row states a size, it is once, few, many or the class of an expanded clone; other rows omit it.

abundance	v_gene	j_gene	d_gene	CDR3nt	CDR3aa
NA	TRBV7-8	TRBJ2-7	TRBD2	TGTGCTAGCAGCGTCAGGCCCCCGGGAGGCCCCTCCGAGCAGTACTTC	CASSVRPPGGPSEQYF
NA	TRBV19	TRBJ2-2	NA	TGTGCCAGTAGTATGGACAGACATACCGGGGAGCTGTTTTTT	CASSMDRHTGELFF
NA	TRBV7-9	TRBJ1-4	TRBD1	TGTGCCAGCAGCTCACAGGGGGAGAATGAAAAACTGTTTTTT	CASSSQGENEKLFF
few	TRBV7-8	TRBJ2-7	NA	TGTGCCAGCAGCTTAGCGCATTCCTACGAGCAGTACTTC	CASSLAHSYEQYF
few	TRBV7-9	TRBJ2-1	NA	TGTGCCAGCAGCGGGGGGCAGATAGTATATGAGCAGTTCTTC	CASSGGQIVYEQFF
NA	TRBV7-4	TRBJ1-6	NA	TGTGCCAGCAGCCACGGAGTGGGGGGGGGGGACCATTCACCCCTCCACTTT	CASSHGVGGGDHSPLHF
NA	TRBV7-6	TRBJ2-7	TRBD1	TGTGCCAGCAGCGAACAGACAGGGGGGCACGAGCAGTACTTC	CASSEQTGGHEQYF
NA	TRBV6-6	TRBJ2-1	NA	TGTGCCAGCAGTTACCCGACGTCGGACAGTTCATACCTAGACTCGACCTACAATGAGCAGTTCTTC	CASSYPTSDSSYLDSTYNEQFF
NA	TRBV7-8	TRBJ2-7	NA	TGTGCCAGCAGCTTACGTTGGGGCACCATCTACGAGCAGTACTTC	CASSLRWGTIYEQYF
once	TRBV18	TRBJ1-6	NA	TGTGCCAGCTCACCAGGATCGAGGACCGACCTACGGTCACCCCTCCACTTT	CASSPGSRTDLRSPLHF
few	TRBV20-1	TRBJ2-5	NA	TGCAGTGCTAGAGCTGCTAGCATTCAAGAGACCCAGTACTTC	CSARAASIQETQYF
once	TRBV19	TRBJ1-4	NA	TGTGCCACCTCCCGGGGAAGACAGGAAAAACTGTTTTTT	CATSRGRQEKLFF
NA	TRBV7-6	TRBJ2-5	TRBD1	TGTGCCAGCAGCCGTCGTGAACAGGGGGCCGGCGGAGCCCAGTACTTC	CASSRREQGAGGAQYF
NA	TRBV6-2/TRBV6-3	TRBJ2-7	NA	TGTGCCAGCAGTTACTCGATCACGGGGCCCGAGCAGTACTTC	CASSYSITGPEQYF
NA	TRBV10-3	TRBJ1-4	NA	TGTGCCATCAGTGAGAGGGGTGCTAATGAAAAACTGTTTTTT	CAISERGANEKLFF
NA	TRBV4-2	TRBJ1-6	NA	TGTGCCAGCAGCCAAGAAGTCGCAGATAATTCACCCCTCCACTTT	CASSQEVADNSPLHF
NA	TRBV19	TRBJ1-5	NA	TGTGCCAGTAGCCGGATGGGGGCGGCTAGCAATCAGCCCCAGCATTTT	CASSRMGAASNQPQHF
few	TRBV29-1	TRBJ1-2	NA	TGCAGCTCCCTAAAAGGAACGGCTGGCTACACCTTC	CSSLKGTAGYTF
NA	TRBV15	TRBJ1-5	NA	TGTGCCACCAGCAAGTCCCCCAGGACTACGAATCAGCCCCAGCATTTT	CATSKSPRTTNQPQHF
NA	TRBV27	TRBJ1-6	NA	TGTGCCAGCAGTTTCCGGGGGGCTGATTCACCCCTCCACTTT	CASSFRGADSPLHF
NA	TRBV7-6	TRBJ2-7	TRBD1	TGTGCCAGCAGTACGCCCGGACAGGTCGGGTCGGCCGAGCAGTACTTC	CASSTPGQVGSAEQYF
NA	TRBV28	TRBJ2-7	NA	TGTGCCAGCATTTCCGGGGTGAAGGCACGCGAGCAGTACTTC	CASISGVKAREQYF
NA	TRBV24-1	TRBJ2-2	NA	TGTGCCACCAGTGGATCCCACACGTCGGCCGGGGAGCTGTTTTTT	CATSGSHTSAGELFF
NA	TRBV19	TRBJ2-1	TRBD2	TGTGCCAGTAGTCCCCGGACTAGCGTGCATGAGCAGTTCTTC	CASSPRTSVHEQFF
NA	TRBV27	TRBJ1-4	NA	TGTGCCAGCAGCAGACGGGGGGCTAATGAAAAACTGTTTTTT	CASSRRGANEKLFF
NA	TRBV15	TRBJ1-2	NA	TGTGCCACCAGCAGAGATTTGACAGCAGATGGCTACACCTTC	CATSRDLTADGYTF